This section outlines one TCR beta chain sequence together with its context. The antigen remains unidentified. The CDR3 has 17 amino acids. The germline V gene encodes CDR1 MGHRA and CDR2 YSYEKL. With 4 bases clipped from V and 0 bases from J, the junction kept 7 bases outside the gene matches. The sample originates from a study of cytomegalovirus exposure and HLA in healthy donors. Study-wide findings and caveats: Data from an earlier analysis indicated that most TCR beta V segments were productive either about 87% or about 30% of the time. Reports state that TCR beta sequences accurately predicted most subjects' HLA-A and HLA-B alleles. Most sequenced TCRs were rare (though some public TCRs occurred in many donors). Available immune exposure information covered CMV serostatus only.

The PCR had 60 Vbeta and 13 Jbeta primers. Data came from immunoSEQ multiplex PCR; TCRdb stores just in-frame clones and leaves some out. The data hold roughly 120,000 clones, with about 16% observed a single time. This TCR derives from a young woman in good health and CMV-seronegative. Input material: PBMCs. The chain carries TRBV4-1 and TRBJ2-4; 9 bases are shared with TRBD2. The CDR3: CASSRGLASLAKNIQYF. In DNA, the CDR3 is TGCGCCAGCAGCCGCGGACTAGCGTCTCTAGCCAAAAACATTCAGTACTTC.